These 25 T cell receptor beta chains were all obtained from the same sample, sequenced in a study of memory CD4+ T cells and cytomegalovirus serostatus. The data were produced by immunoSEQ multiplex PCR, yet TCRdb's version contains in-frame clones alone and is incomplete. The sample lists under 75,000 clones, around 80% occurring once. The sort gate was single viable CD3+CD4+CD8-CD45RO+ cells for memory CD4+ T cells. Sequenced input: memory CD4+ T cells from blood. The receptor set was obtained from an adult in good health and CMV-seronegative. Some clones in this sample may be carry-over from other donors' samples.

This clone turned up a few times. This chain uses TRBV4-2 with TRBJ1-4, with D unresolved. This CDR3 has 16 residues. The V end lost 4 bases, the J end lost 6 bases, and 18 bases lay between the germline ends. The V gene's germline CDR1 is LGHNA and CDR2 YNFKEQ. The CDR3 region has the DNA TGTGCCAGCAGCCGAGACCGGAGGGCAGCGGATGAAAAACTGTTTTTT. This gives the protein CASSRDRRAADEKLFF.

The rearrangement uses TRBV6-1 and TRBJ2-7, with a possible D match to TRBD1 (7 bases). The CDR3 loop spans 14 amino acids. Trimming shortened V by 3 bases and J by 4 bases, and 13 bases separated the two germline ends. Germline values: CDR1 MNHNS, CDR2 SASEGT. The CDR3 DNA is TGTGCCAGCAGTGAGGGGCAGGGGGGTTACGAGCAGTACTTC. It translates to CASSEGQGGYEQYF.

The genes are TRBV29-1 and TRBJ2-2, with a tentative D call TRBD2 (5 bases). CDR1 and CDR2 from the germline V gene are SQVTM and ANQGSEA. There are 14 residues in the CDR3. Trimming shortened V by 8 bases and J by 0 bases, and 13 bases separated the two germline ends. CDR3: CSSKEVSNTGELFF. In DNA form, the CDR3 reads TGCAGCTCGAAGGAGGTTTCGAACACCGGGGAGCTGTTTTTT.

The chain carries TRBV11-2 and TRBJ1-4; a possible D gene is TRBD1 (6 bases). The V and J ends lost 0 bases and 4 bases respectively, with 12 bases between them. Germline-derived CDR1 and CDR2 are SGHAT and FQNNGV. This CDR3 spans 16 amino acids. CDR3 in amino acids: CASSLEGRGGNEKLFF. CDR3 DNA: TGTGCCAGCAGCTTAGAAGGCAGGGGAGGTAATGAAAAACTGTTTTTT.

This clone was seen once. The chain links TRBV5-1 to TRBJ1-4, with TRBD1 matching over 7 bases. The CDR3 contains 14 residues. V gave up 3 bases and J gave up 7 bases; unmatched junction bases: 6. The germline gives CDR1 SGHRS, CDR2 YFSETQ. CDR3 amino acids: CASSYQGGSEKLFF. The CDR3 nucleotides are TGCGCCAGCAGCTATCAGGGGGGATCTGAAAAACTGTTTTTT.

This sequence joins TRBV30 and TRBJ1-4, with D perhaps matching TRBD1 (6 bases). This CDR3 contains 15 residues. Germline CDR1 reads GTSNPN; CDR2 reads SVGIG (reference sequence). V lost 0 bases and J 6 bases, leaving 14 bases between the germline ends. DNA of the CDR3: TGTGCCTGGAGTGTACTGGGGGGCTGGGATGAAAAACTGTTTTTT. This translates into CAWSVLGGWDEKLFF.

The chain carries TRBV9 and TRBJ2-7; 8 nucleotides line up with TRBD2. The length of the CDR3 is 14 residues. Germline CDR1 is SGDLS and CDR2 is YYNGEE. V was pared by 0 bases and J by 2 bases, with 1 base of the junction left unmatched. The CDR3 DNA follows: TGTGCCAGCAGCGTAGCGGGGGGGCCCTACGAGCAGTACTTC. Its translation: CASSVAGGPYEQYF. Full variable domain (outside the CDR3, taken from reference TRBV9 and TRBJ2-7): DSGVTQTPKHLITATGQRVTLRCSPRSGDLSVYWYQQSLDQGLQFLIQYYNGEERAKGNILERFSAQQFPDLHSELNLSSLELGDSALYFCASSVAGGPYEQYFGPGTRLTVT.

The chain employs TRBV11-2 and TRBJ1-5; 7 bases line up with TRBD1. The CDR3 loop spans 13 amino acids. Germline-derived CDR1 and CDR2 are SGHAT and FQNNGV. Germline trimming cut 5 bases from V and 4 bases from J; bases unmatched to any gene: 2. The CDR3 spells CASSRTGNQPQHF. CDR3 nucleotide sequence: TGTGCCAGCAGCCGGACAGGTAATCAGCCCCAGCATTTT.

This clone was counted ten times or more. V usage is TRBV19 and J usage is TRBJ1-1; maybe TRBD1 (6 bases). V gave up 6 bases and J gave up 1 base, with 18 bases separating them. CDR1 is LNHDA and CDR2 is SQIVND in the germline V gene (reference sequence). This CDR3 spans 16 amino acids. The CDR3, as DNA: TGTGCCAGTAGCAGTATTGGGGGGCAGGCGAACACTGAAGCTTTCTTT. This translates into CASSSIGGQANTEAFF.

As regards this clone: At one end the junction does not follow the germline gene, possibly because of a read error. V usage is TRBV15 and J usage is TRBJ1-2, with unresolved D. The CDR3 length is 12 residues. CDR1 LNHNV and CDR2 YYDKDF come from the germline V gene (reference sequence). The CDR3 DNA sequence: TGTGCCACCAGCAGAGATGGGGTTGGGAAGAGCTTC. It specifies CATSRDGVGKSF.

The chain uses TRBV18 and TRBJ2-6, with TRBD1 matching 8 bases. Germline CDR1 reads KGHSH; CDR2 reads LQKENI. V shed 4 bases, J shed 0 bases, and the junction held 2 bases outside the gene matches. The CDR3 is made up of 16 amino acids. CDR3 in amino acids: CASSLQGGSGANVLTF. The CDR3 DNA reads TGTGCCAGCTCACTACAGGGGGGCTCTGGGGCCAACGTCCTGACTTTC.

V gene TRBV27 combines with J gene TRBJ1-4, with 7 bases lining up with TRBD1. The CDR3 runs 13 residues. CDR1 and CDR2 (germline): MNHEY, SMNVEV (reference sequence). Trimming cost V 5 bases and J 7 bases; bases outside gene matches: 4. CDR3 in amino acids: CASSVRGSEKLFF. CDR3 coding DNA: TGTGCCAGCAGTGTCAGGGGGTCTGAAAAACTGTTTTTT.

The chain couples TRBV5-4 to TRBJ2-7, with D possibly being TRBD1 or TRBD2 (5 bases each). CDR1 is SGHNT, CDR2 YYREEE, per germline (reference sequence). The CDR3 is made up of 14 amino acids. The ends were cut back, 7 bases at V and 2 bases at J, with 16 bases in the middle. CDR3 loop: CASGIRDGTYEQYF. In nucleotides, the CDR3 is TGTGCCAGCGGAATACGGGACGGGACCTACGAGCAGTACTTC.

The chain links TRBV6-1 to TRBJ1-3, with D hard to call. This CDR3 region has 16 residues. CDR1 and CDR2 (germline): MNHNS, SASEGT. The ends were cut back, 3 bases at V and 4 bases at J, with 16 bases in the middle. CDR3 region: CASSEPGGIEGNTIYF. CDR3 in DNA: TGTGCCAGCAGTGAGCCGGGCGGGATAGAAGGAAACACCATATATTTT.

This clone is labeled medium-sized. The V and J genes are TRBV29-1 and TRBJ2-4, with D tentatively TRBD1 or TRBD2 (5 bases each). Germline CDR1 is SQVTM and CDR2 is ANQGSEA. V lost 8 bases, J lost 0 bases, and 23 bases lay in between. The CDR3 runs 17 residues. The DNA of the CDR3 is TGCAGCCCGGCAAACTCGGGGCGGGCTCTAGCCAAAAACATTCAGTACTTC. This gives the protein CSPANSGRALAKNIQYF.

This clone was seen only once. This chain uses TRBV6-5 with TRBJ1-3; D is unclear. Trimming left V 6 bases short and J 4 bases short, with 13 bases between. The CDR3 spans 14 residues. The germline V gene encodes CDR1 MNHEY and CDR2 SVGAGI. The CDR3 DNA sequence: TGTGCCAGCAGCCCCCGGAGGGCCGGAAACACCATATATTTT. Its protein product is CASSPRRAGNTIYF.

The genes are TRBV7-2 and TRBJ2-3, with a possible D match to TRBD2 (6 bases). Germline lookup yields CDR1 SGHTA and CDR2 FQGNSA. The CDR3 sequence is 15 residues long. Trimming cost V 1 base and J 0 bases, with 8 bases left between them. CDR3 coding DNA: TGTGCCAGCAGCTTAGTAGCGGCTAGCACAGATACGCAGTATTTT. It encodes CASSLVAASTDTQYF. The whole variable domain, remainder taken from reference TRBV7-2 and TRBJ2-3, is GAGVSQSPSNKVTEKGKDVELRCDPISGHTALYWYRQSLGQGLEFLIYFQGNSAPDKSGLPSDRFSAERTGGSVSTLTIQRTQQEDSAVYLCASSLVAASTDTQYFGPGTRLTVL.

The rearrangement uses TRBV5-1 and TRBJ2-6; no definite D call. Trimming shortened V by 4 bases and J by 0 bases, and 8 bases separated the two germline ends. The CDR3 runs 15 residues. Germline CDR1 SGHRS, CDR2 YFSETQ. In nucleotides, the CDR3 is TGCGCCAGCAGCATGAGTTTCTCTGGGGCCAACGTCCTGACTTTC. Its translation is CASSMSFSGANVLTF.

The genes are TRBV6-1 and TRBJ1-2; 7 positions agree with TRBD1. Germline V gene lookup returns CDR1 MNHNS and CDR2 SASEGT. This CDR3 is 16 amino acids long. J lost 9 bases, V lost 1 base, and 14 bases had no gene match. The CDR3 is CASSEVGGGPLLRYTF. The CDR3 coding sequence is TGTGCCAGCAGTGAAGTAGGAGGGGGCCCATTATTACGCTACACCTTC.

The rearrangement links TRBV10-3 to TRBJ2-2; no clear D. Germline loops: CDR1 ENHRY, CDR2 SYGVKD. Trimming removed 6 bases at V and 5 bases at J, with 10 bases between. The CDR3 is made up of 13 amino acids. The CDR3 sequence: CAIRVVLTGELFF. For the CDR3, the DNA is TGTGCCATCAGGGTAGTCTTAACCGGGGAGCTGTTTTTT.

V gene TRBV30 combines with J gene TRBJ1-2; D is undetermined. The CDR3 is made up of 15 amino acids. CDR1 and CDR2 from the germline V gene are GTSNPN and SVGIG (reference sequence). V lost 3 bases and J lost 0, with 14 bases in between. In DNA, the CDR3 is TGTGCCTGGAGCCGCTCACGCCGAGCTAACTATGGCTACACCTTC. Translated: CAWSRSRRANYGYTF.

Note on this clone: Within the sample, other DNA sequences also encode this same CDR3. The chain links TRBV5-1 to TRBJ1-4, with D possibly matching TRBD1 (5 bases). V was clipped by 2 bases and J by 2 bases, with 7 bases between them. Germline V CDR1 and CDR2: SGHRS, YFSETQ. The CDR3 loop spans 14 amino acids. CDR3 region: CASSLGATNEKLFF. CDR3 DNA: TGCGCCAGCAGCTTAGGGGCCACTAATGAAAAACTGTTTTTT.

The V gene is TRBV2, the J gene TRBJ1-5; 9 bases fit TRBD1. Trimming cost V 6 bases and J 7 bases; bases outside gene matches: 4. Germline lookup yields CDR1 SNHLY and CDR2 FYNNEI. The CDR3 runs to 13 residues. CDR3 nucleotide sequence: TGTGCCAGCAGCCGACAGGGGGAACAGCCCCAGCATTTT. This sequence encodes CASSRQGEQPQHF.

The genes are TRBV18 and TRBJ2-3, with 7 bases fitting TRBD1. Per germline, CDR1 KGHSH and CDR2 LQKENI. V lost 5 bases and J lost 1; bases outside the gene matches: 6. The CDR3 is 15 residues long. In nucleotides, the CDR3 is TGTGCCAGCTCAAAAGGGGGCTTTGGCACAGATACGCAGTATTTT. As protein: CASSKGGFGTDTQYF. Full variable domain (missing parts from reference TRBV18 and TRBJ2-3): NAGVMQNPRHLVRRRGQEARLRCSPMKGHSHVYWYRQLPEEGLKFMVYLQKENIIDESGMPKERFSAEFPKEGPSILRIQQVVRGDSAAYFCASSKGGFGTDTQYFGPGTRLTVL.

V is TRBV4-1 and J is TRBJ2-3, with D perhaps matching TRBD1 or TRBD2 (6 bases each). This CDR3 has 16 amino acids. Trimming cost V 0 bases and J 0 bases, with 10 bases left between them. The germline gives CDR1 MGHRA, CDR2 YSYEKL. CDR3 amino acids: CASSQDPGASTDTQYF. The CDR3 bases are TGCGCCAGCAGCCAAGATCCGGGGGCAAGCACAGATACGCAGTATTTT.